One sample yielded the 19 T cell receptor beta chains listed below, sequenced in a study of shared clonotypes between healthy human individuals. Method: immunoSEQ multiplex PCR; TCRdb's copy keeps in-frame clones and lacks some. The table includes about 1 million clones, 75% to 80% detected once. The sequencing input was memory CD4+ T cells from PBMCs. Subset of the sample: CD45RA-negative fraction. The receptors were sampled from a man in his late teens or twenties in good health. Some clones in this sample may be carry-over from other donors' samples.

The chain employs TRBV5-4 and TRBJ2-7; TRBD2 matches 11 bases. V trimming: 3 bases; J trimming: 3 bases; junction bases outside the gene matches: 5. Germline-derived CDR1 and CDR2 are SGHNT and YYREEE (reference sequence). The CDR3 loop spans 15 amino acids. CDR3 sequence (DNA): TGTGCCAGCAGCTCGTTAACTAGCGGGAGCTACGAGCAGTACTTC. Translation gives CASSSLTSGSYEQYF. The entire variable domain, with the rest obtained from reference TRBV5-4 and TRBJ2-7, is as follows: ETGVTQSPTHLIKTRGQQVTLRCSSQSGHNTVSWYQQALGQGPQFIFQYYREEENGRGNFPPRFSGLQFPNYSSELNVNALELDDSALYLCASSSLTSGSYEQYFGPGTRLTVT.

V and J are TRBV12-5 and TRBJ2-1; D is possibly TRBD2 (5 bases). The CDR3 is 12 amino acids. Germline V gene lookup returns CDR1 LGHNT and CDR2 FRNRAP. V was clipped by 2 bases and J by 12 bases, with 11 bases between them. This CDR3 is CASGLPTSWQFF. The DNA for the CDR3 is TGTGCTAGTGGTTTGCCTACTAGTTGGCAGTTCTTC.

The J gene is TRBJ1-1, the V gene TRBV11-3; 7 bases map to TRBD1. Germline values: CDR1 SGHNT, CDR2 YENEEA. The CDR3 extends over 17 amino acids. V shed 0 bases and J 4 bases; nucleotides not matched to a gene: 11. CDR3 nucleotides: TGTGCCAGCAGCTTAGATGGGTCGGAGGGGGCAGGCACTGAAGCTTTCTTT. As protein: CASSLDGSEGAGTEAFF.

This sequence joins TRBV14 and TRBJ2-3; 13 bases are a match to TRBD2. Germline V gives CDR1 SGHDN, CDR2 FVKESK. This CDR3 contains 17 residues. With V trimmed by 3 bases and J by 4 bases, 7 bases remained unmatched. The CDR3, as DNA: TGTGCCAGCAGCCATTACCGGACTAGCGGGAGCTCAGATACGCAGTATTTT. Translated: CASSHYRTSGSSDTQYF.

This chain joins TRBV5-4 and TRBJ2-3; 9 nucleotides line up with TRBD2. V was clipped by 5 bases and J by 3 bases; unmatched bases: 1. The germline V gene encodes CDR1 SGHNT and CDR2 YYREEE (reference sequence). This CDR3 has 13 amino acids. In nucleotides, the CDR3 is TGTGCCAGCAGTACTAGCGGGACAGATACGCAGTATTTT. It yields the protein CASSTSGTDTQYF.

The chain recombines TRBV27 with TRBJ2-1; a weak D match, TRBD2 (5 bases). V lost 3 bases, J lost 7 bases, and 13 bases lay in between. Per germline, CDR1 MNHEY and CDR2 SMNVEV (reference sequence). This CDR3 comprises 14 residues. The CDR3 nucleotides read TGTGCCAGCAGTTTCTACCGGCGGGCGAATGAGCAGTTCTTC. This codes for CASSFYRRANEQFF.

J is TRBJ2-5 and V is TRBV19, with D uncertain. The germline V gene has CDR1 LNHDA and CDR2 SQIVND (reference sequence). V lost 4 bases to trimming and J lost 1 base, with 10 bases between them. This CDR3 comprises 14 residues. The CDR3 DNA sequence: TGTGCCAGTAGTACCACCGGGTCCCAAGAGACCCAGTACTTC. As protein: CASSTTGSQETQYF.

This chain uses TRBV6-1 with TRBJ2-3; TRBD2 matches at 12 bases. The CDR3 is 17 amino acids. From germline, CDR1 is MNHNS and CDR2 SASEGT. The V gene end was trimmed by 1 base and the J gene end by 7 bases; junction bases not matched to a gene: 9. The CDR3 reads CASSEVPTSGSGYTQYF. The CDR3 DNA sequence: TGTGCCAGCAGTGAAGTACCGACTAGCGGGAGTGGGTATACGCAGTATTTT.

The chain recombines TRBV30 with TRBJ2-3; 11 bases align to TRBD2. The V gene's germline CDR1 is GTSNPN and CDR2 SVGIG (reference sequence). This CDR3 has 20 amino acids. The J segment lost 4 bases and the V segment lost 0 bases, leaving 18 bases of the junction unmatched. DNA for the CDR3: TGTGCCTGGAGTGTACGGAGGTCCCTCGGGGTAGCGGGAGGGGCAGATACGCAGTATTTT. Protein: CAWSVRRSLGVAGGADTQYF.

The V gene is TRBV7-9, the J gene TRBJ2-3; D remains unclear. The CDR3 has 12 amino acids. V dropped 4 bases and J dropped 8 bases, with 10 bases sitting between them. Germline CDR1 and CDR2: SEHNR and FQNEAQ (reference sequence). The CDR3 loop reads CASSSTQGTQYF. The CDR3 DNA reads as TGTGCCAGCAGCTCCACCCAAGGTACGCAGTATTTT. Supplemented by reference TRBV7-9 and TRBJ2-3, the full variable domain reads DTGVSQNPRHKITKRGQNVTFRCDPISEHNRLYWYRQTLGQGPEFLTYFQNEAQLEKSRLLSDRFSAERPKGSFSTLEIQRTEQGDSAMYLCASSSTQGTQYFGPGTRLTVL.

This chain uses TRBV19 with TRBJ2-5, with a tentative D call TRBD1 (5 bases). The CDR3 runs 14 residues. The germline V and J ends were trimmed by 4 bases and 0 bases, with 9 bases remaining between them. CDR1 is LNHDA and CDR2 is SQIVND in the germline V gene (reference sequence). CDR3: CASSRQLYQETQYF. CDR3 nucleotides: TGTGCCAGTAGTAGACAGCTTTACCAAGAGACCCAGTACTTC.

This clone was recorded at least ten times. The chain employs TRBV23-1 and TRBJ2-4, with D possibly being TRBD1 or TRBD2 (6 bases each). TRBV23-1 is an open reading frame, and its role is uncertain. The CDR3 spans 16 residues. V lost 3 bases, J lost 1 base, and 13 bases lay in between. CDR3 residues: CASSHWGAPAKNIQYF. The CDR3 DNA reads TGCGCCAGCAGTCATTGGGGGGCGCCGGCCAAAAACATTCAGTACTTC.

The chain is built from TRBV7-6 and TRBJ2-1; D is uncertain. CDR3 length: 13 amino acids. Trimming shortened V by 3 bases and J by 7 bases, and 10 bases separated the two germline ends. Germline CDR1 SGHVS, CDR2 FNYEAQ. CDR3 DNA sequence: TGTGCCAGCAGCTTTAAACAGAGAAATGAGCAGTTCTTC. Its translation is CASSFKQRNEQFF.

The V and J genes are TRBV6-1 and TRBJ2-5; D not resolved. The DNA matches TRBJ2-7 better at its end, which makes the J call doubtful. Germline CDR1 MNHNS, CDR2 SASEGT. The CDR3 has 12 amino acids. Here the CDR3 reads CASSEQIYEQYF. In DNA form, the CDR3 reads TGTGCCAGCAGTGAACAGATCTACGAGCAGTACTTC.

The chain employs TRBV6-5 and TRBJ2-7; TRBD2 aligns across 8 bases. The V segment lost 6 bases and the J segment 4 bases; nucleotides outside the gene matches: 11. Germline lookup yields CDR1 MNHEY and CDR2 SVGAGI. CDR3 size: 15 residues. Here the CDR3 DNA reads TGTGCCAGCAGGCGATCACTAGCGGAGGCTTACGAGCAGTACTTC. It specifies CASRRSLAEAYEQYF.

Notes on this clone: The sample holds other DNA sequences that translate to the same CDR3. The chain joins TRBV7-2 to TRBJ2-1; D unresolved. CDR3 size: 13 residues. Between the trimmed V and J ends, which lost 0 bases and 4 bases, there was a span of 4 bases. Germline values: CDR1 SGHTA, CDR2 FQGNSA. CDR3 nucleotides: TGTGCCAGCAGCTTAGCCGCATACAATGAGCAGTTCTTC. Translation gives CASSLAAYNEQFF.

This clone showed up just a few times. The chain is built from TRBV28 and TRBJ1-2; D gene ambiguous. This CDR3 has 13 amino acids. V lost 2 bases, J lost 6 bases, and 10 bases lay in between. The germline CDR1 and CDR2 sequences are MDHEN and SYDVKM. The CDR3 DNA reads TGTGCCAGCAGTTTACCGAGGCTCGATGGCTACACCTTC. Its protein is CASSLPRLDGYTF.

On this clone itself: The DNA is left out, because the CDR3 cannot be placed on it with certainty; the CDR3 is given as TCRdb lists it. The V call is TRBV27, the J call TRBJ2-1; TRBD1 was called by the table and not checked on the DNA. The CDR3 adds up to 13 amino acids, both ends counted. Germline V gene sequence: CDR1 MNHEY, CDR2 SMNVEV (reference sequence). The CDR3 loop reads CASSFARGTREFF.

The chain carries TRBV6-1 and TRBJ1-3; TRBD1 might be the D (5 bases). Trimming removed 4 bases at V and 10 bases at J, with 8 bases between. CDR1 and CDR2 (germline): MNHNS, SASEGT. The CDR3 length is 11 residues. CDR3 protein: CASSVGTTIYF. The CDR3 nucleotides are TGTGCCAGCAGTGTTGGGACTACCATATATTTT.